This TCR beta chain was sequenced in a study of cytomegalovirus exposure and HLA in healthy donors. V lost 7 bases to trimming and J lost 2 bases, with 8 bases between them. Germline V CDR1 and CDR2: LNHDA, SQIVND (reference sequence). The CDR3 is 12 amino acids. On this clone itself: Its specificity is not known.

Primers for the PCR totalled 60 Vbeta and 13 Jbeta. TCRdb's copy holds only in-frame clones and misses some; the assay was immunoSEQ multiplex PCR. The table has 140,000 to 150,000 clones, roughly 80% seen once; the top ten hold approximately 3%. Study outcomes and limitations: A further, later analysis showed that HLA-associated TCR beta chains (compared with equally common others) were more clonally expanded. A later analysis linked a missense DCLRE1C variant to TCR beta V- and J-gene trimming. Investigators reported some 150 TCR beta chains as tied to cytomegalovirus.

This rearrangement joins TRBV19 to TRBJ1-2; D remains ambiguous. This clonotype was obtained from a male donor in good health and CMV-seronegative. The material sequenced was PBMCs. CDR3 region: CASTRSNYGYTF. In DNA, the CDR3 is TGTGCCAGTACCCGGTCGAACTATGGCTACACCTTC.